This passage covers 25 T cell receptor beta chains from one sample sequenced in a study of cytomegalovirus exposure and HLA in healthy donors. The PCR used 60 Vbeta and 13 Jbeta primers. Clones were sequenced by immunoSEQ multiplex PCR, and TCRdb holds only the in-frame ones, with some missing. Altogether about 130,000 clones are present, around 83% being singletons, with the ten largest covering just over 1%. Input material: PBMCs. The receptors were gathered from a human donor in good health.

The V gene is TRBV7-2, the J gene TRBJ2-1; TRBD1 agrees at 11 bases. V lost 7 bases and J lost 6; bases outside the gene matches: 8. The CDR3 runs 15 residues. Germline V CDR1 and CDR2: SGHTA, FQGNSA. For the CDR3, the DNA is TGTGCCAGCACCGGACACGGGACAGGGGGCAATGAGCAGTTCTTC. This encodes CASTGHGTGGNEQFF.

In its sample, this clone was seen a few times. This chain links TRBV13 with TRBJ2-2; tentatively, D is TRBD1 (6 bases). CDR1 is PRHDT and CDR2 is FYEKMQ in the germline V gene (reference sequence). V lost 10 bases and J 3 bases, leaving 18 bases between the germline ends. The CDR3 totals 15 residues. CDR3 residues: CATSPSGQYTGELFF. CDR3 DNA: TGTGCCACCTCCCCCTCCGGACAGTACACCGGGGAGCTGTTTTTT.

The CDR3: CATSRVSGTQYF. CDR3 DNA: TGTGCCACCAGCAGAGTCAGCGGTACGCAGTATTTT. The chain carries TRBV15 and TRBJ2-3; possibly TRBD2 for D (5 bases). V shed 1 base and J shed 8 bases, with 7 bases lying between them. There are 12 residues in the CDR3. Germline V CDR1 and CDR2: LNHNV, YYDKDF (reference sequence).

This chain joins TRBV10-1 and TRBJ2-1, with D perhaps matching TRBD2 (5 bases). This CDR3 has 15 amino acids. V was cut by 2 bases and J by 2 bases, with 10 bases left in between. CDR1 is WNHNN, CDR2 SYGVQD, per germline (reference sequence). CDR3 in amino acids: CASSEVSGPYNEQFF. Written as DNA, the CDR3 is TGCGCCAGCAGTGAGGTCAGCGGCCCCTACAATGAGCAGTTCTTC.

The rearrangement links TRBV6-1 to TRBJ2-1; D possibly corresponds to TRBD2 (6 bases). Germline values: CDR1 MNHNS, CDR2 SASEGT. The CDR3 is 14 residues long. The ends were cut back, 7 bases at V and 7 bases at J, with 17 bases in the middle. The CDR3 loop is CASTQRAGPNEQFF. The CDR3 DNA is TGTGCCAGCACTCAAAGGGCGGGGCCTAATGAGCAGTTCTTC.

The CDR3 sequence is CASSISQDYGYTF. Here the CDR3 DNA reads TGTGCCAGTAGTATAAGCCAGGACTATGGCTACACCTTC. The rearrangement links TRBV19 to TRBJ1-2, with D uncertain. The ends were cut back, 2 bases at V and 3 bases at J, with 7 bases in the middle. The CDR3 contains 13 residues. Germline-derived CDR1 and CDR2 are LNHDA and SQIVND (reference sequence).

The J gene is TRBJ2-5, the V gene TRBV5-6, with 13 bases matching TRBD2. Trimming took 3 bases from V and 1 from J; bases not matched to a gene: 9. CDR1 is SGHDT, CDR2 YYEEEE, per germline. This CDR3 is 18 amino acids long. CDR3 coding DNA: TGTGCCAGCAGCTCGGGACTAGCGGGGTTGGCCATCCAAGAGACCCAGTACTTC. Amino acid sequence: CASSSGLAGLAIQETQYF.

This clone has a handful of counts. The CDR3 reads CATHRGKTDTQYF. CDR3 coding DNA: TGTGCCACCCACAGGGGTAAGACAGATACGCAGTATTTT. The gene calls are TRBV6-5 and TRBJ2-3, with TRBD1 matching 7 bases. Germline trimming cut 10 bases from V and 3 bases from J; bases unmatched to any gene: 7. Germline-derived CDR1 and CDR2 are MNHEY and SVGAGI. The CDR3 has 13 amino acids.

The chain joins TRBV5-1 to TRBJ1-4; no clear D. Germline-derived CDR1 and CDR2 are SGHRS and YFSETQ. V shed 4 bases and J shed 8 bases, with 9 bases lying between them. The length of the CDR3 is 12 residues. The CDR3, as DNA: TGCGCCAGCAGCCCCCCCAGGGAAAAACTGTTTTTT. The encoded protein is CASSPPREKLFF.

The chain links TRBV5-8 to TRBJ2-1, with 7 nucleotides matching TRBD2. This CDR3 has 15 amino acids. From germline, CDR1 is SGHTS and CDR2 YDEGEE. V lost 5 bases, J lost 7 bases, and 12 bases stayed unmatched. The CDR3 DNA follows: TGTGCCAGCAGTGTCATGGCTAGCGGAGCAAATGAGCAGTTCTTC. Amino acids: CASSVMASGANEQFF.

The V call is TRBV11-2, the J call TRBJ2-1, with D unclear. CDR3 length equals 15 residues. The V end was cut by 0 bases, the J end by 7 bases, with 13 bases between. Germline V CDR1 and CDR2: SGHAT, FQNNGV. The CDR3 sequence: CASSLDGLTRNEQFF. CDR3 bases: TGTGCCAGCAGCTTAGATGGTCTGACACGGAATGAGCAGTTCTTC.

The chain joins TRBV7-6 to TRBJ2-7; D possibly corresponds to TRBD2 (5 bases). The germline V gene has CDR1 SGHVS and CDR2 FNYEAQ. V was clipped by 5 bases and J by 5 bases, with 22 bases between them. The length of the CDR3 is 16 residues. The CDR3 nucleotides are TGTGCCAGCAGCCCGTATCGACCGAGGGTTGGACACGAGCAGTACTTC. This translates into CASSPYRPRVGHEQYF.

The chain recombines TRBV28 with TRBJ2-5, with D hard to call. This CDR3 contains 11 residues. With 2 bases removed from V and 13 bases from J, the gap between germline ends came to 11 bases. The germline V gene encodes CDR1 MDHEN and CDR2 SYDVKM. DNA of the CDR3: TGTGCCAGCAGTTTAGGTCGGTTTTGGTACTTC. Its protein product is CASSLGRFWYF.

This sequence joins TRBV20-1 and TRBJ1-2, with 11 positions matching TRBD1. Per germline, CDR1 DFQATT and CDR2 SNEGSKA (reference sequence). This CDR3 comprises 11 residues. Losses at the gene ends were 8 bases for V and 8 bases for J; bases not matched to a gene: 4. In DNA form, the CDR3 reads TGCAGTACGGGACAGGGGGTCGGCTACACCTTC. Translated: CSTGQGVGYTF.

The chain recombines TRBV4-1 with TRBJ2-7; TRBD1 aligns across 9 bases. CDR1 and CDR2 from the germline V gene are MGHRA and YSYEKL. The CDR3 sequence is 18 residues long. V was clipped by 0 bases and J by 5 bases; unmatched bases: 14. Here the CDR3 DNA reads TGCGCCAGCAGCCAAGAACCGTATATGGACAGGGGATCGGACGAGCAGTACTTC. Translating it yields CASSQEPYMDRGSDEQYF.

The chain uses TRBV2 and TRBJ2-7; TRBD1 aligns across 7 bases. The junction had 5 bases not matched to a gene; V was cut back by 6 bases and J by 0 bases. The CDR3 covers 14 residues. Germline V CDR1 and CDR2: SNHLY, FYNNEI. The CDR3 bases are TGTGCCAGCAGCTCGCGGACAGGCTCCTACGAGCAGTACTTC. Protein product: CASSSRTGSYEQYF.

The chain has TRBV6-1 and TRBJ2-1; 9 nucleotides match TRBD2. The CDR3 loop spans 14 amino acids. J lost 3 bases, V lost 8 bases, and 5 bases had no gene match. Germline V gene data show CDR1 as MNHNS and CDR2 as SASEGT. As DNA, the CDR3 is TGTGCCAGCGTGGTTAGCGGGGGCTACAATGAGCAGTTCTTC. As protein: CASVVSGGYNEQFF.

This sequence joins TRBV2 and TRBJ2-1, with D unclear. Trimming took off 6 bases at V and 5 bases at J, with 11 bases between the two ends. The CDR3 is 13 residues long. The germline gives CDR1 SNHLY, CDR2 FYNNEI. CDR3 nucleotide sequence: TGTGCCAGCAGGAGGCCCTCAGACAATGAGCAGTTCTTC. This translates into CASRRPSDNEQFF. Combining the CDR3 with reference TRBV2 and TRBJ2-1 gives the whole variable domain EPEVTQTPSHQVTQMGQEVILRCVPISNHLYFYWYRQILGQKVEFLVSFYNNEISEKSEIFDDQFSVERPDGSNFTLKIRSTKLEDSAMYFCASRRPSDNEQFFGPGTRLTVL.

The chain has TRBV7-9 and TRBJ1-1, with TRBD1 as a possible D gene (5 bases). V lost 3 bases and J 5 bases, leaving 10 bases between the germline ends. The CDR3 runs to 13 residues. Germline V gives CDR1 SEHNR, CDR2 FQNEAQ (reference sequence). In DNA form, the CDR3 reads TGTGCCAGCAGCTTCGGGGGAGTTACTGAAGCTTTCTTT. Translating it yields CASSFGGVTEAFF.

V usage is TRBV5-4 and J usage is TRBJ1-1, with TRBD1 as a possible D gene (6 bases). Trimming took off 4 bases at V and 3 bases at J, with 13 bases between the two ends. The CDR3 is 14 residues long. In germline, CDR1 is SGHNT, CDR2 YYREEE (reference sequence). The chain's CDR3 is CASSPQGQDTEAFF. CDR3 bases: TGTGCCAGCAGCCCCCAGGGGCAGGACACTGAAGCTTTCTTT.

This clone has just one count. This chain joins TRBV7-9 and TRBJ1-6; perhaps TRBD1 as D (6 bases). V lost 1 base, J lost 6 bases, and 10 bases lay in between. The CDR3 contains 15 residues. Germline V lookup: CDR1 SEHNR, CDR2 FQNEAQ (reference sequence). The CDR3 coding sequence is TGTGCCAGCAGCTTAGACGGCAGGGGTAATTCACCCCTCCACTTT. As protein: CASSLDGRGNSPLHF.

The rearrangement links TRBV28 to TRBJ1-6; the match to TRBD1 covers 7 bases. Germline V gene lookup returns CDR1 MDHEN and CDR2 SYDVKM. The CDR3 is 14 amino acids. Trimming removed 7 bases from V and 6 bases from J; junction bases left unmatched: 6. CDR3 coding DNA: TGTGCCAGCATCTACAGGGGTGGTAATTCACCCCTCCACTTT. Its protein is CASIYRGGNSPLHF.

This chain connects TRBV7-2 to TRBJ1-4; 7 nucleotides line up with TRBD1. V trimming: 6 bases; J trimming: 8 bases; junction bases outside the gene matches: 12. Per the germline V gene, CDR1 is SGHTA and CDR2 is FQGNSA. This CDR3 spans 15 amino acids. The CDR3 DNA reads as TGTGCCAGCAGTTATGGGACAGCGACTCCGGAAAAACTGTTTTTT. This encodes CASSYGTATPEKLFF.

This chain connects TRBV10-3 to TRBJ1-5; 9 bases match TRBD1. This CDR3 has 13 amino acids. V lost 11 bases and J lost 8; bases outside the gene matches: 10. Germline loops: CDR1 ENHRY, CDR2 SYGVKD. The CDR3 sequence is CAARDRASEPQHF. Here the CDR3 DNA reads TGTGCCGCCCGGGACAGGGCATCGGAGCCCCAGCATTTT.

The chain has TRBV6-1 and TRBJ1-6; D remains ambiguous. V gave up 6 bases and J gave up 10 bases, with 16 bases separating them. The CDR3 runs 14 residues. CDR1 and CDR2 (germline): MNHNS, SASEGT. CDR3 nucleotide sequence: TGTGCCAGCAGCCTTATGAGGTCGTCCTCACCCCTCCACTTT. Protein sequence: CASSLMRSSSPLHF.